The 32 T cell receptor beta chains reported below all come from one sample, sequenced in a study of neurological immune-mediated disorders. TCRdb reprocessed the 5' RACE reads via MiXCR and lists one record per CDR3 protein. This table holds about 66,000 distinct CDR3 sequences, around 5% found once. The specimen was PBMCs. These receptor sequences come from a woman aged 70 to 79 with multiple sclerosis.

There are many counts of this clonotype. The chain joins TRBV5-1 to TRBJ2-3, with TRBD2 as a possible D gene (6 bases). CDR1 and CDR2 from the germline V gene are SGHRS and YFSETQ. The CDR3 is made up of 15 amino acids. V dropped 4 bases and J dropped 5 bases, with 17 bases sitting between them. The CDR3, as DNA: TGCGCCAGCAGCCCTCCAAGGTTGGAGGGAGATACGCAGTATTTT. This gives the protein CASSPPRLEGDTQYF.

This clonotype was picked up many times. The chain recombines TRBV7-2 with TRBJ1-5; 7 bases line up with TRBD1. The CDR3 is made up of 14 amino acids. In germline, CDR1 is SGHTA, CDR2 FQGNSA. V was pared by 4 bases and J by 4 bases, with 4 bases of the junction left unmatched. The CDR3 DNA reads as TGTGCCAGCAGCTCAGGGACAGCTAATCAGCCCCAGCATTTT. This translates into CASSSGTANQPQHF.

This clonotype came up many times. The V and J genes are TRBV4-1 and TRBJ1-1; the match to TRBD1 covers 7 bases. V lost 3 bases to trimming and J lost 8 bases; unmatched junction nucleotides: 6. Germline values: CDR1 MGHRA, CDR2 YSYEKL. The CDR3 spans 13 residues. This CDR3 is CASSHLRDREAFF. CDR3 coding DNA: TGCGCCAGCAGCCACCTCCGGGACAGAGAAGCTTTCTTT.

This clonotype was detected ten times or more. The rearrangement uses TRBV6-6 and TRBJ1-1, with TRBD1 as a possible D gene (6 bases). Deletions cut 6 bases from V and 12 bases from J, with 20 bases between. Germline-derived CDR1 and CDR2 are MNHNY and SVGAGI (reference sequence). This CDR3 region has 13 residues. The chain's CDR3 is CASRRKQEQGPFF. The CDR3 nucleotides read TGTGCCAGCAGACGGAAGCAGGAGCAGGGGCCTTTCTTT.

The table lists this clonotype with many counts. The V and J genes are TRBV15 and TRBJ2-5; TRBD2 agrees at 8 bases. CDR3 size: 16 residues. Trimming cost V 5 bases and J 5 bases; bases outside gene matches: 13. The germline V gene encodes CDR1 LNHNV and CDR2 YYDKDF (reference sequence). The CDR3 region is CATSRRGSGSGETQYF. In DNA form, the CDR3 reads TGTGCCACCAGCCGCCGTGGGAGCGGGAGTGGTGAGACCCAGTACTTC.

This clonotype was observed many times. The chain combines TRBV6-1 with TRBJ2-3; D not certain. The V gene lost 3 bases and the J gene lost 0 bases, with 13 bases spanning the gap. Germline assignment: CDR1 MNHNS and CDR2 SASEGT. This CDR3 comprises 16 residues. The CDR3 nucleotides read TGTGCCAGCAGTGAGAGGCCTACCACCAGCACAGATACGCAGTATTTT. Translating it yields CASSERPTTSTDTQYF.

This clonotype occurred a few times. This chain uses TRBV12-3 or TRBV12-4 with TRBJ1-2, with a possible D match to TRBD1 (6 bases). The CDR3 is 11 amino acids. Trimming shortened V by 6 bases and J by 14 bases, and 16 bases separated the two germline ends. This CDR3 is CASRLRGPETF. In DNA form, the CDR3 reads TGTGCCAGCAGGTTACGGGGGCCCGAGACCTTC.

The rearrangement joins TRBV7-3 to TRBJ2-2, with a tentative D call TRBD2 (6 bases). Germline V gene sequence: CDR1 SGHTA, CDR2 FQGTGA. The CDR3 loop spans 15 amino acids. The ends were cut back, 6 bases at V and 0 bases at J, with 11 bases in the middle. The CDR3 bases are TGTGCCAGCAGGCCCGGGACTTCGAACACCGGGGAGCTGTTTTTT. Translated: CASRPGTSNTGELFF.

Only a few counts were recorded for this clonotype. V and J are TRBV4-2 and TRBJ2-3; 7 bases map to TRBD2. The CDR3 runs 15 residues. Germline V gives CDR1 LGHNA, CDR2 YNFKEQ. Unmatched junction bases numbered 1, after V lost 0 bases and J lost 1 base. CDR3 nucleotides: TGTGCCAGCAGCCAAGAGGGGAGGGGCACAGATACGCAGTATTTT. It codes for CASSQEGRGTDTQYF.

This clonotype has ten or more counts. This rearrangement joins TRBV4-3 to TRBJ2-5; D not resolved. CDR3 length: 15 residues. The V gene's germline CDR1 is LGHNA and CDR2 YSLEER. V dropped 1 base and J dropped 1 base, with 10 bases sitting between them. CDR3 sequence: CASSQVGYSQETQYF. In DNA, the CDR3 is TGCGCCAGCAGCCAAGTGGGTTACTCCCAAGAGACCCAGTACTTC.

This clonotype was detected ten times or more. The chain has TRBV7-9 and TRBJ2-3; D possibly corresponds to TRBD1 (6 bases). This CDR3 has 14 amino acids. CDR1 is SEHNR, CDR2 FQNEAQ, per germline (reference sequence). Between the trimmed V and J ends, which lost 4 bases and 6 bases, there was a span of 14 bases. The CDR3 loop is CASSSRGTLDTQYF. CDR3 in DNA: TGTGCCAGCAGCTCTAGGGGGACATTGGATACGCAGTATTTT.

This clonotype showed up many times. V and J are TRBV4-1 and TRBJ2-3, with 15 bases lining up with TRBD2. Germline CDR1 and CDR2: MGHRA and YSYEKL. This CDR3 region has 18 residues. V shed 1 base, J shed 5 bases, and the junction held 7 bases outside the gene matches. The CDR3 protein is CASSQAARTSGRGDTQYF. CDR3 nucleotide sequence: TGCGCCAGCAGCCAAGCTGCAAGGACTAGCGGGAGGGGAGATACGCAGTATTTT.

This clonotype was seen repeatedly, ten times or more. The chain joins TRBV18 to TRBJ2-7; TRBD1 is a possible D gene (6 bases). The germline V gene has CDR1 KGHSH and CDR2 LQKENI. The CDR3 totals 13 residues. Between the trimmed V and J ends, which lost 6 bases and 4 bases, there was a span of 13 bases. Here the CDR3 reads CASSLTGNYEQYF. CDR3 sequence (DNA): TGTGCCAGCTCCCTAACAGGGAATTACGAGCAGTACTTC.

The rearrangement uses TRBV12-3 or TRBV12-4 and TRBJ2-6; D is uncertain. The V and J ends lost 6 bases and 0 bases respectively, with 9 bases between them. This CDR3 region has 15 residues. CDR3 sequence reads: CASSPMSSGANVLTF. In DNA, the CDR3 is TGTGCCAGCAGCCCTATGAGCTCTGGGGCCAACGTCCTGACTTTC.

This clonotype has more than one count but fewer than ten. Since a much larger clone is just one base distant, this may be a read error. This chain uses TRBV5-1 with TRBJ2-7; D gene uncertain. This CDR3 contains 14 residues. Germline V gene data show CDR1 as SGHRS and CDR2 as YFSETQ. The V end was cut by 5 bases, the J end by 0 bases, with 12 bases between. CDR3 bases: TGCGCCAGCAGAATGATCCCGCGCTCCTACGAGCAGTACTTC. This translates into CASRMIPRSYEQYF.

This clonotype was observed at least ten times. The rearrangement links TRBV24-1 to TRBJ2-3; D gene ambiguous. The CDR3 has 18 residues. V lost 1 base, J lost 4 bases, and 20 bases lay in between. CDR1 and CDR2 (germline): KGHDR, SFDVKD. The CDR3 is CATSDLDPLGLVPDTQYF. The CDR3, as DNA: TGTGCCACCAGTGATTTAGACCCCCTAGGCTTAGTACCAGATACGCAGTATTTT.

This clonotype was recorded many times. V is TRBV20-1 and J is TRBJ1-2, with a possible D match to TRBD1 (5 bases). This CDR3 is built from 11 residues. The germline gives CDR1 DFQATT, CDR2 SNEGSKA (reference sequence). V was clipped by 4 bases and J by 7 bases, with 10 bases between them. CDR3 nucleotides: TGCAGTGCTACAACAGGAGGTGGCTACACCTTC. Translated: CSATTGGGYTF.

There are many counts of this clonotype. The V gene is TRBV29-1, the J gene TRBJ2-7; tentatively, D is TRBD1 or TRBD2 (5 bases each). V lost 3 bases, J lost 3 bases, and 15 bases lay in between. The CDR3 consists of 14 residues. Per germline, CDR1 SQVTM and CDR2 ANQGSEA. CDR3 bases: TGCAGCGTTGAGGGAGCCGGGGACGGCTACGAGCAGTACTTC. This encodes CSVEGAGDGYEQYF.

A few counts support this clonotype. The rearrangement uses TRBV7-2 and TRBJ1-2; D is undetermined. The CDR3 is 15 residues long. The germline gives CDR1 SGHTA, CDR2 FQGNSA. V was cut by 1 base and J by 0 bases, with 9 bases left in between. In DNA form, the CDR3 reads TGTGCCAGCAGCTTAGAGTCTTCTCCTAACTATGGCTACACCTTC. This gives the protein CASSLESSPNYGYTF.

The sample holds a few counts of this clonotype. The V and J genes are TRBV7-9 and TRBJ1-1; no firm D call. V was shortened by 1 base and J by 11 bases, with 17 bases between the two germline ends. Germline loops: CDR1 SEHNR, CDR2 FQNEAQ (reference sequence). The CDR3 length is 14 residues. The CDR3: CASSLDGQAGRAFF. The CDR3 coding sequence is TGTGCCAGCAGCTTAGATGGCCAGGCAGGCCGCGCTTTCTTT.

This clonotype was observed a few times. V and J are TRBV12-3 or TRBV12-4 and TRBJ2-2; 7 nucleotides agree with TRBD2. V shed 3 bases and J 1 base; nucleotides not matched to a gene: 2. This CDR3 region has 15 residues. The CDR3 sequence: CASSLLAGNTGELFF. The CDR3 DNA is TGTGCCAGCAGTTTGTTAGCGGGGAACACCGGGGAGCTGTTTTTT.

The rearrangement joins TRBV20-1 to TRBJ2-7; a weak D match, TRBD1 (5 bases). The CDR3 spans 12 residues. Trimming shortened V by 2 bases and J by 2 bases, and 7 bases separated the two germline ends. Germline CDR1 reads DFQATT; CDR2 reads SNEGSKA (reference sequence). The CDR3 reads CSARQGPYEQYF. CDR3 nucleotide sequence: TGCAGTGCTAGACAGGGTCCCTACGAGCAGTACTTC.

This clonotype was seen ten or more times. The J gene is TRBJ2-3, the V gene TRBV27; 9 positions agree with TRBD1. In germline, CDR1 is MNHEY, CDR2 SMNVEV (reference sequence). The CDR3 totals 14 residues. J gave up 8 bases and V 4 bases, and 7 bases lay outside the gene matches. CDR3 sequence (DNA): TGTGCCAGCAGTTCTACAGGGGGCGGCGTTACGCAGTATTTT. Translating gives CASSSTGGGVTQYF.

This clonotype was detected many times. The CDR3 is CASSLVLSNYNEQFF. The CDR3 coding sequence is TGCGCCAGCAGCTTGGTCCTCTCCAACTACAATGAGCAGTTCTTC. The V gene is TRBV5-1, the J gene TRBJ2-1; D is uncertain. The CDR3 consists of 15 residues. Per the germline V gene, CDR1 is SGHRS and CDR2 is YFSETQ. V lost 0 bases to trimming and J lost 3 bases, with 10 bases between them.

This clonotype was picked up many times. This chain connects TRBV5-1 to TRBJ2-7; 10 bases are shared with TRBD2. The V gene end was trimmed by 0 bases and the J gene end by 3 bases; junction bases not matched to a gene: 3. The CDR3 contains 15 residues. CDR1 and CDR2 from the germline V gene are SGHRS and YFSETQ. For the CDR3, the DNA is TGCGCCAGCAGCTTGGACGGGACTAGCGTCTACGAGCAGTACTTC. Translated: CASSLDGTSVYEQYF.

The CDR3 DNA reads as TGTGCCAGCAGCACCGGCGGGACACGAGTTTATGGCTACACCTTC. Translating it yields CASSTGGTRVYGYTF. The chain combines TRBV5-4 with TRBJ1-2; D may be TRBD1 (6 bases). V lost 4 bases to trimming and J lost 5 bases, with 18 bases between them. The germline CDR1 and CDR2 sequences are SGHNT and YYREEE (reference sequence). This CDR3 is built from 15 residues.

This clonotype showed up just a few times. CDR3 coding DNA: TGCAGCGTTGGGAGAGAGGCCACCTTTTTCTTCAATGAGCAGTTCTTC. It specifies CSVGREATFFFNEQFF. This chain uses TRBV29-1 with TRBJ2-1; the D is unclear. The CDR3 loop spans 16 amino acids. CDR1 and CDR2 from the germline V gene are SQVTM and ANQGSEA. Between the trimmed V and J ends, which lost 4 bases and 6 bases, there was a span of 22 bases.

There are a few counts of this clonotype. The chain employs TRBV12-3 or TRBV12-4 and TRBJ2-7; TRBD1 matches at 7 bases. This CDR3 is 14 amino acids long. With V trimmed by 2 bases and J by 5 bases, 6 bases remained unmatched. The CDR3 loop reads CASSLIQGVNEQYF. The CDR3 nucleotides read TGTGCCAGCAGTTTAATCCAGGGGGTCAACGAGCAGTACTTC.

Ten or more counts support this clonotype. This chain connects TRBV5-8 to TRBJ2-1; TRBD1 agrees at 10 bases. This CDR3 contains 13 residues. Germline CDR1 and CDR2: SGHTS and YDEGEE. J gave up 11 bases and V 2 bases, and 4 bases lay outside the gene matches. The CDR3 protein is CASSFRDRGKQFF. The CDR3 DNA reads as TGTGCCAGCAGCTTCCGGGACAGGGGTAAGCAGTTCTTC.

This clonotype was seen at least ten times. The chain links TRBV5-1 to TRBJ1-2; TRBD1 matches 9 bases. This CDR3 is 14 amino acids long. The germline V gene has CDR1 SGHRS and CDR2 YFSETQ. Trimming cost V 2 bases and J 8 bases; bases outside gene matches: 7. CDR3: CASSLPGQGIGYTF. DNA for the CDR3: TGCGCCAGCAGCTTACCGGGACAGGGAATCGGCTACACCTTC.

At least ten counts were recorded for this clonotype. The chain is built from TRBV27 and TRBJ2-2, with D perhaps given as TRBD1 or TRBD2 (5 bases each). The CDR3 totals 15 residues. The V end was cut by 1 base, the J end by 2 bases, with 8 bases between. The germline V gene encodes CDR1 MNHEY and CDR2 SMNVEV (reference sequence). For the CDR3, the DNA is TGTGCCAGCAGTTTATACGGGGACAACACCGGGGAGCTGTTTTTT. It translates to CASSLYGDNTGELFF.

In this sample, this clonotype turned up many times. This rearrangement joins TRBV5-1 to TRBJ1-2; D may be TRBD1 (6 bases). The CDR3 runs 12 residues. The germline CDR1 and CDR2 sequences are SGHRS and YFSETQ. The V and J ends lost 3 bases and 4 bases respectively, with 7 bases between them. CDR3 sequence reads: CASSSGAYGYTF. In nucleotides, the CDR3 is TGCGCCAGCAGCTCGGGGGCCTATGGCTACACCTTC.